The clone carrying this TCR beta chain occurred many times. The CDR3 runs to 15 residues. Trimming at V came to 0 bases and at J to 3 bases, leaving 0 bases not matched to a gene. In germline, CDR1 is PRHDT, CDR2 FYEKMQ (reference sequence). Building of the TCR beta libraries involved iRepertoire HTBI primers and Arm-PCR of CDR3 regions. TCRdb fed the multiplex PCR reads into MiXCR, producing one record per CDR3 protein. This sample has around 400,000 distinct CDR3 sequences; about 15% occur once, and the top ten carry roughly 8%. The data were taken from a study of regulatory T cells in long-lasting Graves disease. The time point: newly diagnosed GD, antithyroid drugs for less than 3 months. Extracted PBMC RNA gave rise to the TCR library. The data also belong to a second study, concerning T cells in Graves' hyperthyroidism and ophthalmopathy. That report adds: Orbital computed tomography and thyroid ultrasound, together with serum TRAb and thyroxine and clinical symptoms, were used for diagnoses.

V is TRBV13 and J is TRBJ2-2; TRBD1 matches 8 bases. The sequenced sample was peripheral blood mononuclear cells (PBMCs), obtained at new diagnosis, from a patient treated with antithyroid drugs. This clonotype was sampled from a woman aged 35 to 49 with Graves disease. As DNA, the CDR3 is TGTGCCAGCAGCTTAGGGACAGGGGACACCGGGGAGCTGTTTTTT. Its protein product is CASSLGTGDTGELFF.